Included here is one TCR beta chain sequence, with context. The CDR3 is 15 amino acids. Germline V lookup: CDR1 MNHEY, CDR2 SVGAGI. The V segment lost 5 bases and the J segment 4 bases; nucleotides outside the gene matches: 3. The sample belongs to a study of blood T cell repertoires in COVID-19. About the study: Material from acute and convalescent COVID-19 was sourced from the United States, Italy and Spain. The cDNA or gDNA used as material had been derived from T cells, B-cell-depleted T cells, or PBMCs.

The authors' processing: By means of reference gene primer amplification, nucleated cell counts were estimated. Sequenced by immunoSEQ multiplex PCR; TCRdb stores in-frame clones only, minus some. That table furnishes V, J and clone size, whereas the DNA furnished D and trimming. The sample carries about 190,000 clones, around nine tenths recorded once. This clonotype originated in a woman in her late teens or twenties who had recovered from COVID-19. Source material: peripheral blood. This chain links TRBV6-5 with TRBJ2-3; 13 bases match TRBD2. The CDR3 loop is CASSLLAGGSDTQYF. CDR3 coding DNA: TGTGCCAGCAGTCTACTAGCGGGGGGGTCAGATACGCAGTATTTT.